This T cell receptor beta chain came from a study of OX40 agonist ivuxolimab in advanced cancers. Generated by immunoSEQ multiplex PCR, the TCRdb table keeps only in-frame clones and is missing some. The data hold some 60,000 clones, with roughly nine tenths observed a single time. Patients with autoimmune history or systemic immunosuppression were excluded. Deletions cut 2 bases from V and 4 bases from J, with 15 bases between. Germline CDR1 is SGHTA and CDR2 is FQGNSA. The CDR3 length is 16 residues. The chain has TRBV7-2 and TRBJ2-4; D possibly matches TRBD1 or TRBD2 (5 bases each). Here the sequenced sample was CD4+ or CD8+ T cells sorted from blood, taken in a trial of the OX40 agonist ivuxolimab. The TCR originated in an adult with an advanced solid tumor such as melanoma, head and neck, liver or kidney cancer. CDR3: CASSLSGEGRKNIQYF. The DNA of the CDR3 is TGTGCCAGCAGCTTATCCGGTGAGGGGAGAAAAAACATTCAGTACTTC. Supplemented by reference TRBV7-2 and TRBJ2-4, the full variable domain reads GAGVSQSPSNKVTEKGKDVELRCDPISGHTALYWYRQSLGQGLEFLIYFQGNSAPDKSGLPSDRFSAERTGGSVSTLTIQRTQQEDSAVYLCASSLSGEGRKNIQYFGAGTRLSVL.